Listed below are T cell receptor beta chains from one sample, sequenced in a study of cytomegalovirus exposure and HLA in healthy donors. Assay used: immunoSEQ multiplex PCR; TCRdb lists only in-frame clones, some missing. The sample records about 110,000 clones, roughly 84% being singletons. Sequencing was done on a sample of PBMCs. These receptors all come from a woman between 18 and 30 years old in good health and CMV-seronegative. CDR3s include the opening cysteine and the closing phenylalanine or tryptophan. Each record gives: CDR3 length, D gene, J gene, clone size, V gene, CDR3 DNA, CDR3 protein. The D gene is left open where the match is weak. The size entry is marked missing in some rows and otherwise reads once, few, many or a size class.

>20|TRBD2|TRBJ2-3|NA|TRBV6-9
TGTGCCAGCAGTTATTGGTCAGGACTAGCAAACCCCCCTAGCACAGATACGCAGTATTTT
CASSYWSGLANPPSTDTQYF
>16|NA|TRBJ1-2|NA|TRBV13
TGTGCCAGCAGCTTCTCGGGGGGCGCTGAAGCTGAGGGCTACACCTTC
CASSFSGGAEAEGYTF
>13|NA|TRBJ1-1|NA|TRBV7-9
TGTGCCAGCATCCTCAGGGGGAACACTGAAGCTTTCTTT
CASILRGNTEAFF
>14|NA|TRBJ2-2|NA|TRBV5-1
TGCGCCAGCAGCTCCAGGGGGAACACCGGGGAGCTGTTTTTT
CASSSRGNTGELFF
>14|TRBD1|TRBJ2-7|few|TRBV30
TGTGCCTGGAGTAGGGGACAGGGGTTTTACGAGCAGTACTTC
CAWSRGQGFYEQYF
>16|NA|TRBJ1-5|NA|TRBV4-1
TGCGCCAGCAGCCCAAGAGAGGGCCTCAGCAATCAGCCCCAGCATTTT
CASSPREGLSNQPQHF
>13|NA|TRBJ1-5|NA|TRBV28
TGTGCCAGCAGTTTATCGGGATACCAGCCCCAGCATTTT
CASSLSGYQPQHF
>15|TRBD1|TRBJ1-1|NA|TRBV7-9
TGTGCCAGCAGCTTAGGGACAGGGGGCCTTACTGAAGCTTTCTTT
CASSLGTGGLTEAFF
>11|NA|TRBJ1-1|NA|TRBV2
TGTGCCAGCACAGGGTGGACTGAAGCTTTCTTT
CASTGWTEAFF
>14|TRBD1|TRBJ1-5|NA|TRBV2
TGTGCCAGCAGCGGACAGGGGTTAGGGCAGCCCCAGCATTTT
CASSGQGLGQPQHF
>14|NA|TRBJ2-1|NA|TRBV2
TGTGCCAGCCAGAAGGACAGTACCTACAATGAGCAGTTCTTC
CASQKDSTYNEQFF
>12|NA|TRBJ2-1|NA|TRBV5-6
TGTGCCAGCAGCCACCACAGGGATGAGCAGTTCTTC
CASSHHRDEQFF
>14|NA|TRBJ1-2|NA|TRBV27
TGTGCCAGCAGTTTAGCCCAGGGAGGCTATGGCTACACCTTC
CASSLAQGGYGYTF
>14|NA|TRBJ1-2|NA|TRBV6-1
TGTGCCAGCAGTGAAGCGCTCAGTCTGAATGGCTACACCTTC
CASSEALSLNGYTF
>15|NA|TRBJ2-2|NA|TRBV11-2
TGTGCCAGCAGCTTAGCGGGGGTGAACACCGGGGAGCTGTTTTTT
CASSLAGVNTGELFF
>15|NA|TRBJ1-5|NA|TRBV7-9
TGTGCCAGCAGCCCAAAGGACAGTGAAGTGGAACCCCAGCATTTT
CASSPKDSEVEPQHF
>16|NA|TRBJ2-7|NA|TRBV9
TGTGCCAGCAGCGTAGGTATGCCGGGTGGTGTCGGCGAGCAGTACTTC
CASSVGMPGGVGEQYF
>17|NA|TRBJ2-3|NA|TRBV5-8
TGTGCCAGCAGCTTCCGGAGGACGGGATATAGCACAGATACGCAGTATTTT
CASSFRRTGYSTDTQYF
>15|TRBD1|TRBJ1-4|NA|TRBV5-6
TGTGCCAGCAGCTTTGGGACAGGCTTTAATGAAAAACTGTTTTTT
CASSFGTGFNEKLFF
>15|TRBD2|TRBJ2-3|NA|TRBV9
TGTGCCAGCGGGACGGGACCCCGGGAGGCAGATACGCAGTATTTT
CASGTGPREADTQYF
>12|NA|TRBJ2-5|NA|TRBV10-1
TGCGCCGCCGTGACTAGGGGAGAGACCCAGTACTTC
CAAVTRGETQYF
>14|NA|TRBJ2-7|few|TRBV19
TGTGCCAGTAGTAAGCAGGGTCAATCATACGAGCAGTACTTC
CASSKQGQSYEQYF
>15|NA|TRBJ2-2|NA|TRBV11-2
TGTGCCAGCAGCTTATCGTTCAGAGGGACCGGGGAGCTGTTTTTT
CASSLSFRGTGELFF
>14|TRBD1|TRBJ1-1|NA|TRBV14
TGTGCCAGCAAAGAACAGGGGGCAGTATCTGGGGCTTTCTTT
CASKEQGAVSGAFF
>14|NA|TRBJ2-2|many|TRBV6-4
TGTGCCAGCAGTGACCTCGGGGACACCGGGGAGCTGTTTTTT
CASSDLGDTGELFF
>15|NA|TRBJ2-7|few|TRBV6-1
TGTGCCAGCACCCCGTCCGCAGGGCCTACCTACGAGCAGTACTTC
CASTPSAGPTYEQYF
>15|NA|TRBJ2-1|NA|TRBV27
TGTGCCAGCAGTTTAGTGTTAGGGTCTAGCGATGAGCAGTTCTTC
CASSLVLGSSDEQFF
>15|NA|TRBJ1-6|NA|TRBV2
TGTGCCAGCAGTGAATTGAGCAGGGGTAATTCACCCCTCCACTTT
CASSELSRGNSPLHF
>15|NA|TRBJ2-4|NA|TRBV5-6
TGTGCCAGCAGCTTAAGCAGGGGCGGCAAAAACATTCAGTACTTC
CASSLSRGGKNIQYF
>17|TRBD2|TRBJ2-3|NA|TRBV2
TGTGCCAGCAGTGAACTAAGACTAGCGGGGGGCACAGATACGCAGTATTTT
CASSELRLAGGTDTQYF
>14|NA|TRBJ2-1|NA|TRBV5-4
TGTGCCAGCAGCTCGAAAGGCGGGGTCAATGAGCAGTTCTTC
CASSSKGGVNEQFF
>14|NA|TRBJ2-6|once|TRBV6-1
TGTGCCAGCAGTGAAGCCTTAGGGGCCAACGTCCTGACTTTC
CASSEALGANVLTF
>16|NA|TRBJ2-2|NA|TRBV13
TGTGCCAGCAGCCCAGGAGGGGCCTTGAACACCGGGGAGCTGTTTTTT
CASSPGGALNTGELFF
>15|TRBD1|TRBJ2-3|NA|TRBV14
TGTGCCAGCAGCTATAGGGACAGGTTCTCAGATACGCAGTATTTT
CASSYRDRFSDTQYF
>16|TRBD1|TRBJ1-4|NA|TRBV30
TGTGCCTGGAAAAGCCGGGACAGGGGGCGAGGGGAAAAACTGTTTTTT
CAWKSRDRGRGEKLFF
>11|TRBD1|TRBJ2-1|NA|TRBV29-1
TGCAGCGTTCTAAGACAGGGTCAGCGGTTCTTC
CSVLRQGQRFF
>15|NA|TRBJ1-3|NA|TRBV25-1
TGTGCCAGCAGTGATAGGGAGGATCCTGGAAACACCATATATTTT
CASSDREDPGNTIYF
>13|NA|TRBJ1-2|few|TRBV27
TGTGCCAGCCACGAGAGAGGAGGTTATGGCTACACCTTC
CASHERGGYGYTF
>14|NA|TRBJ2-5|few|TRBV6-5
TGTGCCAGCAGGGGACTCCGAATTGAAGAGACCCAGTACTTC
CASRGLRIEETQYF
>17|TRBD2|TRBJ2-2|once|TRBV5-4
TGTGCCAGCAGCTTGGACGCGGGAGGAGGGTACGCCGGGGAGCTGTTTTTT
CASSLDAGGGYAGELFF
>13|NA|TRBJ1-1|NA|TRBV6-1
TGTGCCAGCAGTGAAGGTTCGTGGAGTGAAGCTTTCTTT
CASSEGSWSEAFF
>14|TRBD2|TRBJ2-3|NA|TRBV25-1
TGTGCCAGCAGTGCGGGGGGGCCAACAGATACGCAGTATTTT
CASSAGGPTDTQYF
>14|NA|TRBJ1-5|few|TRBV4-1
TGCGCCAGCAGCCAAGGCGGGAAGAATCAGCCCCAGCATTTT
CASSQGGKNQPQHF
>13|TRBD2|TRBJ2-7|once|TRBV14
TGTGCCAGCAGCCTCGGACTAGCAGAATCGGAGTACTTC
CASSLGLAESEYF
>13|NA|TRBJ1-1|once|TRBV9
TGTGCCAGCAGCGTAGTCAGTGACACTGAAGCTTTCTTT
CASSVVSDTEAFF
>13|NA|TRBJ1-2|NA|TRBV10-3
TGTGCCATCAGTGAGTCTGGGGGGAGAGGCTACACCTTC
CAISESGGRGYTF
>15|TRBD1|TRBJ1-3|NA|TRBV28
TGTGCCAGCAAAATCAACAGGGGCTCTGGAAACACCATATATTTT
CASKINRGSGNTIYF
>14|TRBD1|TRBJ1-1|NA|TRBV5-8
TGTGCCAGCAGCTTCACAGGGGGCCCCACTGAAGCTTTCTTT
CASSFTGGPTEAFF
>13|NA|TRBJ2-7|NA|TRBV25-1
TGTGCCAGCAGTGGCCGACAGGTATACGAGCAGTACTTC
CASSGRQVYEQYF
>11|TRBD2|TRBJ2-7|NA|TRBV6-1
TGTGCCAGCATGGGAGGGTACGAGCAGTACTTC
CASMGGYEQYF
>15|NA|TRBJ2-7|NA|TRBV7-9
TGTGCCAGCAGCCCCCCCAGGGCCCAGGGGCGAGAGCAGTACTTC
CASSPPRAQGREQYF